This T cell receptor (beta chain) was identified during a study of regulatory T cells in long-lasting Graves disease. Study-wide findings and caveats: Persistent cases of Graves' showed reduced TCR diversity relative to newly diagnosed patients. Thyroid tissue was not sampled; only peripheral blood was.

There are many counts of this clonotype. Its antigen is still unknown. Relying on iRepertoire HTBI primers and Arm-PCR of CDR3 regions, the team built TCR beta libraries. Via MiXCR, TCRdb re-called the multiplex PCR reads, giving one row per CDR3 protein. Among 450,000 to 600,000 distinct CDR3 sequences, roughly 14% were seen once, and the ten largest hold roughly 10%. Time point indicated: newly diagnosed GD, antithyroid drugs for less than 3 months. RNA from PBMCs was the source of the TCR library. Germline V gives CDR1 DFQATT, CDR2 SNEGSKA (reference sequence). The CDR3 length is 14 residues. Trimming removed 2 bases from V and 4 bases from J, with 13 bases in between. This sample was also put to use in a study of T cells in Graves' hyperthyroidism and ophthalmopathy. That paper notes: Each patient was aged 18 to 65 and had newly diagnosed hyperthyroidism of under 2 months' duration. The HTBI primer set served for first-round RT-PCR of the TCR CDR3.

Specimen: peripheral blood mononuclear cells (PBMCs), collected at new diagnosis, from a patient treated with antithyroid drugs. The source of this sequence is a man aged 25-45 years with Graves disease. V and J are TRBV20-1 and TRBJ2-3; D is ambiguous. The CDR3 spells CSARKAEVADTQYF. The CDR3 DNA is TGCAGTGCTAGAAAGGCTGAGGTTGCAGATACGCAGTATTTT.